This T cell receptor beta chain appears in the sequencing data of a study of blood T cell repertoires in COVID-19. The protocol was immunoSEQ multiplex PCR, while the TCRdb copy is restricted to in-frame clones and leaves out a portion. The data contain hundreds of thousands of clones, about nine tenths of them singletons. The CDR3 consists of 15 residues. The germline V gene encodes CDR1 SGHNT and CDR2 YYREEE (reference sequence). J was trimmed by 5 bases and V by 3 bases; bases with no gene match: 9. The specimen was PBMCs or T cells enriched from blood (not recorded which). The sequence derives from a man aged 45-60 years who had been exposed to COVID-19. This chain joins TRBV5-4 and TRBJ2-5; 8 nucleotides match TRBD1. The CDR3 nucleotides read TGTGCCAGCAGCTCCCTTCAGGGGGCTGGGGAGACCCAGTACTTC. Amino acid sequence: CASSSLQGAGETQYF.